One and the same sample provided the 15 T cell receptor beta chains below, sequenced in a study of molecular identifiers for immune sequencing clone quantification (dated by TCRdb to 2017 to 2018). The library was produced with PCR. The data were produced on an Illumina HiSeq 4000. TCRdb applied fastp at Q25 and MiXCR to the public reads, then kept only in-frame beta chains. Every entry covers one CDR3 protein and lists the most common genes and DNA from its rows. This sample lists 490,000 or so distinct CDR3 sequences; about a fifth were detected once. The ten top clones hold under 0.85% of the sample. Sequencing input: naive CD8+ T cells from blood, with Jurkat cell RNA spiked in. The cell subset or site label on this specimen signifies: FACS-sorted CD8+CD4-CCR7+CD45RA+ naive T cells. The receptors come from a human donor in good health. Some libraries in this study had Jurkat cell RNA spiked in.

This clonotype was recorded a few times. The rearrangement joins TRBV4-1 to TRBJ2-2; D unclear. There are 12 residues in the CDR3. CDR1 and CDR2 from the germline V gene are MGHRA and YSYEKL. V shed 2 bases and J shed 7 bases, with 5 bases lying between them. CDR3 loop: CASSQRIGELFF. The CDR3 DNA is TGCGCCAGCAGCCAAAGAATCGGGGAGCTGTTTTTT.

This clonotype occurred many times. The chain uses TRBV24-1 and TRBJ2-1; no clear D. CDR1 is KGHDR and CDR2 is SFDVKD in the germline V gene. With 0 bases removed from V and 9 bases from J, the gap between germline ends came to 8 bases. The CDR3 has 13 amino acids. CDR3 amino acids: CATSDLGVFEQFF. CDR3 coding DNA: TGTGCCACCAGTGATTTGGGGGTTTTTGAGCAGTTCTTC.

About this clonotype itself: A much larger clone lies a single base off, so this may be a read error. V gene TRBV7-9 combines with J gene TRBJ2-3; no reliable D call. This CDR3 spans 15 amino acids. Per the germline V gene, CDR1 is SEHNR and CDR2 is FQNEAQ (reference sequence). The CDR3, as DNA: TGTGCCAGCAGCTTCTCCCTTATCGGCACAGATGCGCAGTATTTT. Protein sequence: CASSFSLIGTDAQYF.

This clonotype came up a few times. The CDR3 sequence: CASSPDRAGSTEAFF. For the CDR3, the DNA is TGTGCCAGCAGCCCCGACAGGGCGGGTAGCACTGAAGCTTTCTTT. The chain recombines TRBV9 with TRBJ1-1; 7 positions match TRBD1. CDR1 is SGDLS, CDR2 YYNGEE, per germline. The CDR3 sequence is 15 residues long. V dropped 4 bases and J dropped 4; count of bases not matched to a gene: 10.

About this clonotype: The CDR3 does not close with the conserved phenylalanine or tryptophan, likely indicating a read error. The rearrangement links TRBV3-1 to TRBJ1-5; a possible D gene is TRBD1 (5 bases). V dropped 0 bases and J dropped 5 bases, with 11 bases sitting between them. The V gene's germline CDR1 is LGHDT and CDR2 YNNKEL (reference sequence). CDR3 length equals 15 residues. For the CDR3, the DNA is TGTGCCAGCAGCCAAGATCCGGGGCATGATCAGCCCCAGCATTCT. It codes for CASSQDPGHDQPQHS.

This clonotype has more than one count but fewer than ten. The genes are TRBV6-2 or TRBV6-3 and TRBJ1-1; D unresolved. Germline lookup yields CDR1 MNHEY and CDR2 SVGEGT. V was pared by 0 bases and J by 7 bases, with 3 bases between. CDR3 length equals 11 residues. The CDR3 DNA reads TGTGCCAGCAGTTACTCGAGTGAAGCTTTCTTT. This codes for CASSYSSEAFF.

This clonotype was seen a handful of times. This chain uses TRBV2 with TRBJ2-1; TRBD2 might be the D (5 bases). CDR3 length: 13 residues. Germline CDR1 and CDR2: SNHLY and FYNNEI. The V end lost 8 bases, the J end lost 5 bases, and 13 bases lay between the germline ends. The CDR3 sequence: CASGSGAHNEQFF. The CDR3 nucleotides are TGTGCCAGCGGGAGCGGAGCCCACAATGAGCAGTTCTTC.

The chain recombines TRBV7-2 with TRBJ2-7; 10 bases are shared with TRBD2. This CDR3 has 15 amino acids. V was clipped by 1 base and J by 5 bases; unmatched bases: 5. Germline V gene lookup returns CDR1 SGHTA and CDR2 FQGNSA. The CDR3 region has the DNA TGTGCCAGCAGCTTAGGGGCTAGCGGGGGCAACGAGCAGTACTTC. This gives the protein CASSLGASGGNEQYF.

J is TRBJ2-7 and V is TRBV19; a weak D match, TRBD2 (6 bases). The CDR3 has 15 amino acids. Between the trimmed V and J ends, which lost 8 bases and 3 bases, there was a span of 20 bases. Germline V lookup: CDR1 LNHDA, CDR2 SQIVND (reference sequence). CDR3: CASGWGDGGVYEQYF. The CDR3 coding sequence is TGTGCCAGTGGATGGGGGGACGGGGGAGTCTACGAGCAGTACTTC.

This clonotype was recorded many times. The chain has TRBV27 and TRBJ1-1; 8 positions match TRBD1. V shed 10 bases, J shed 1 base, and the junction held 8 bases outside the gene matches. Germline V gene sequence: CDR1 MNHEY, CDR2 SMNVEV (reference sequence). This CDR3 region has 14 residues. The chain's CDR3 is CATPGQGRNTEAFF. In nucleotides, the CDR3 is TGTGCCACCCCCGGACAGGGAAGGAACACTGAAGCTTTCTTT.

Many counts were recorded for this clonotype. The J gene is TRBJ1-1, the V gene TRBV7-9, with D perhaps TRBD1 (5 bases). The V end was cut by 2 bases, the J end by 6 bases, with 10 bases between. This CDR3 comprises 13 residues. Germline V gene lookup returns CDR1 SEHNR and CDR2 FQNEAQ (reference sequence). The CDR3 loop reads CASSLSVTAEAFF. CDR3 nucleotide sequence: TGTGCCAGCAGCTTAAGCGTGACAGCTGAAGCTTTCTTT.

Remarks on this clonotype: A read error may explain this, as a much larger clone is one base away. The chain recombines TRBV27 with TRBJ2-3; 10 bases are shared with TRBD2. CDR3 length: 15 residues. Germline CDR1 is MNHEY and CDR2 is SMNVEV (reference sequence). In DNA form, the CDR3 reads TGTGCCAGCGGTTTAGCGGGAGGACGCACAGATACGCAGTATTTT. Protein: CASGLAGGRTDTQYF.

The J gene is TRBJ2-6, the V gene TRBV7-2; TRBD2 aligns across 13 bases. The CDR3 has 23 amino acids. The trim removed 1 base at V and 0 bases at J, leaving 15 bases unmatched. From germline, CDR1 is SGHTA and CDR2 FQGNSA. DNA of the CDR3: TGTGCCAGCAGCTTAGAAGAGGGACTAGCGGGACCGGGGGGCCACTCTGGGGCCAACGTCCTGACTTTC. Amino acid sequence: CASSLEEGLAGPGGHSGANVLTF.

This clonotype was found many times. The J gene is TRBJ1-3, the V gene TRBV4-3; 10 bases are a match to TRBD1. Germline CDR1 is LGHNA and CDR2 is YSLEER. With V trimmed by 3 bases and J by 5 bases, 4 bases remained unmatched. The CDR3 runs to 15 residues. The CDR3 spells CASSQGQGNRNTIYF. Written as DNA, the CDR3 is TGCGCCAGCAGCCAGGGACAGGGGAATAGAAACACCATATATTTT.

In this sample, this clonotype turned up many times. CDR3 coding DNA: TGTGCCAGCAGCTTGGCTCAGGGGAGGCAGTATTTT. It specifies CASSLAQGRQYF. The rearrangement uses TRBV5-4 and TRBJ2-3; maybe TRBD1 (6 bases). The CDR3 totals 12 residues. V was trimmed by 0 bases and J by 11 bases, leaving 10 bases between them. CDR1 SGHNT and CDR2 YYREEE come from the germline V gene (reference sequence).